This passage covers 31 T cell receptor beta chains from one sample sequenced in a study of shared clonotypes between healthy human individuals. Positive CCR7 selection of CD45RO-negative cells yielded the naive CD8 cells, and terminally differentiated effector memory CD45RA+ cells were excluded. Assay used: immunoSEQ multiplex PCR; TCRdb lists only in-frame clones, some missing. The sample lists about 2 million clones, about 95% seen once, with around 1% in the top ten. Material: naive CD8+ T cells sorted from blood. These receptors were obtained from a man aged 18 to 29 in good health.

The V gene is TRBV30, the J gene TRBJ1-1; D is uncertain. V lost 0 bases, J lost 3 bases, and 8 bases lay in between. The CDR3 is 13 residues long. CDR1 GTSNPN and CDR2 SVGIG come from the germline V gene (reference sequence). The CDR3 spells CAWSVEGYTEAFF. Written as DNA, the CDR3 is TGTGCCTGGAGTGTGGAAGGATACACTGAAGCTTTCTTT. Using reference TRBV30 and TRBJ1-1 for the parts outside the CDR3, the full variable domain is SQTIHQWPATLVQPVGSPLSLECTVEGTSNPNLYWYRQAAGRGLQLLFYSVGIGQISSEVPQNLSASRPQDRQFILSSKKLLLSDSGFYLCAWSVEGYTEAFFGQGTRLTVV.

The V and J genes are TRBV5-6 and TRBJ2-5; D ambiguous. Per the germline V gene, CDR1 is SGHDT and CDR2 is YYEEEE. CDR3 length equals 15 residues. V lost 3 bases to trimming and J lost 4 bases, with 16 bases between them. CDR3 loop: CASSSELSVAETQYF. As DNA, the CDR3 is TGTGCCAGCAGCTCCGAATTGAGCGTTGCAGAGACCCAGTACTTC.

The chain employs TRBV7-9 and TRBJ2-1; D uncertain. Germline CDR1 SEHNR, CDR2 FQNEAQ (reference sequence). This CDR3 comprises 15 residues. The V end was cut by 5 bases, the J end by 8 bases, with 19 bases between. The CDR3 DNA follows: TGTGCCAGCAGCCAAGGCACCGCCGATGGGGATGAGCAGTTCTTC. Translating it yields CASSQGTADGDEQFF.

The rearrangement links TRBV10-3 to TRBJ1-1, with unresolved D. CDR3 length equals 14 residues. CDR1 is ENHRY and CDR2 is SYGVKD in the germline V gene. Trimming cost V 6 bases and J 4 bases, with 15 bases left between them. The DNA of the CDR3 is TGTGCCATCAGCCTACCCGGTCAGCCCACTGAAGCTTTCTTT. Translated: CAISLPGQPTEAFF.

V gene TRBV7-8 combines with J gene TRBJ2-1; 12 bases fit TRBD2. Trimming removed 5 bases from V and 7 bases from J; junction bases left unmatched: 12. CDR3 size: 17 residues. Germline V gene lookup returns CDR1 SGHVS and CDR2 FQNEAQ. CDR3 in amino acids: CASSPKLAGGPGNEQFF. The CDR3 DNA sequence: TGTGCCAGCAGCCCCAAGCTAGCGGGAGGGCCGGGAAATGAGCAGTTCTTC.

The chain couples TRBV6-1 to TRBJ2-7; a weak D match, TRBD2 (6 bases). CDR1 is MNHNS, CDR2 SASEGT, per germline. V gave up 5 bases and J gave up 4 bases, with 18 bases separating them. This CDR3 is 15 amino acids long. The CDR3 sequence: CASSSAGTGSYEQYF. In DNA, the CDR3 is TGTGCCAGCAGTAGTGCGGGGACCGGGAGTTACGAGCAGTACTTC.

The rearrangement joins TRBV10-3 to TRBJ2-5, with TRBD2 as a possible D gene (6 bases). CDR3 length: 14 residues. The ends were cut back, 3 bases at V and 3 bases at J, with 11 bases in the middle. CDR1 and CDR2 (germline): ENHRY, SYGVKD. CDR3 residues: CAISDSGEKETQYF. CDR3 bases: TGTGCCATCAGTGATAGCGGCGAGAAAGAGACCCAGTACTTC.

The V gene is TRBV27, the J gene TRBJ1-6; TRBD1 agrees at 12 bases. The CDR3 has 15 amino acids. Germline trimming cut 4 bases from V and 7 bases from J; bases unmatched to any gene: 2. Germline V gene sequence: CDR1 MNHEY, CDR2 SMNVEV (reference sequence). The CDR3 DNA is TGTGCCAGCAGTTCCGGGACAGGGGGCAATTCACCCCTCCACTTT. This codes for CASSSGTGGNSPLHF.

Points on this clone: The same CDR3 is also encoded by other DNA sequences in this sample. This chain connects TRBV4-2 to TRBJ2-7; 11 bases agree with TRBD2. With 2 bases clipped from V and 4 bases from J, the junction kept 4 bases outside the gene matches. Per germline, CDR1 LGHNA and CDR2 YNFKEQ. The CDR3 length is 15 residues. CDR3 residues: CASSQLAGGLYEQYF. CDR3 bases: TGTGCCAGCAGCCAATTAGCGGGGGGGCTTTACGAGCAGTACTTC.

The gene calls are TRBV19 and TRBJ1-1, with D perhaps TRBD1 (5 bases). V shed 9 bases and J shed 8 bases, with 22 bases lying between them. There are 14 residues in the CDR3. Germline V lookup: CDR1 LNHDA, CDR2 SQIVND (reference sequence). The CDR3 DNA reads as TGTGCCAGCGCCAAGAGGCAGGACATCTCAGAAGCTTTCTTT. Translation: CASAKRQDISEAFF.

The V and J genes are TRBV5-1 and TRBJ2-1; TRBD1 agrees at 8 bases. The CDR3 is 15 amino acids. From germline, CDR1 is SGHRS and CDR2 YFSETQ. Trimming cost V 2 bases and J 5 bases; bases outside gene matches: 6. In DNA form, the CDR3 reads TGCGCCAGCAGCTTTTCAGGGGGCCCTAACAATGAGCAGTTCTTC. Residues: CASSFSGGPNNEQFF.

Points on this clone: Other DNA sequences of this sample code for an identical CDR3. The CDR3 here is CASSFGTGNQPQHF. DNA for the CDR3: TGTGCCAGCAGTTTCGGGACAGGCAATCAGCCCCAGCATTTT. This chain uses TRBV28 with TRBJ1-5, with TRBD1 matching over 7 bases. This CDR3 is 14 amino acids long. With 3 bases clipped from V and 2 bases from J, the junction kept 1 base outside the gene matches. The germline CDR1 and CDR2 sequences are MDHEN and SYDVKM.

This chain joins TRBV6-5 and TRBJ2-5, with D possibly being TRBD2 (6 bases). The CDR3 contains 16 residues. CDR1 and CDR2 from the germline V gene are MNHEY and SVGAGI. Trimming removed 4 bases at V and 3 bases at J, with 18 bases between. CDR3 in amino acids: CASSLLPEGTEETQYF. The CDR3 DNA reads TGTGCCAGCAGTTTACTTCCCGAGGGGACTGAAGAGACCCAGTACTTC.

The V gene is TRBV7-9, the J gene TRBJ2-5; 7 bases are shared with TRBD2. Germline loops: CDR1 SEHNR, CDR2 FQNEAQ (reference sequence). V was clipped by 5 bases and J by 5 bases; unmatched bases: 11. The CDR3 totals 15 residues. The CDR3 sequence: CASSPLRAGVETQYF. Written as DNA, the CDR3 is TGTGCCAGCAGCCCTCTCCGGGCGGGGGTGGAGACCCAGTACTTC.

As regards this clone: Different DNA sequences within this sample yield the same CDR3. The chain links TRBV7-9 to TRBJ2-6; no reliable D call. This CDR3 has 14 residues. Germline CDR1 is SEHNR and CDR2 is FQNEAQ (reference sequence). Trimming took off 3 bases at V and 0 bases at J, with 3 bases between the two ends. The CDR3 is CASSLNSGANVLTF. CDR3 DNA sequence: TGTGCCAGCAGCTTGAACTCTGGGGCCAACGTCCTGACTTTC.

This clone was detected only once. This chain links TRBV27 with TRBJ1-1, with 8 bases identical to TRBD1. The germline gives CDR1 MNHEY, CDR2 SMNVEV (reference sequence). Germline trimming cut 4 bases from V and 5 bases from J; bases unmatched to any gene: 9. The CDR3 runs to 15 residues. CDR3 amino acids: CASSSDGQGRTEAFF. CDR3 coding DNA: TGTGCCAGCAGTTCTGACGGACAGGGAAGAACTGAAGCTTTCTTT.

The J gene is TRBJ2-7, the V gene TRBV19; D is undetermined. Deletions cut 3 bases from V and 5 bases from J, with 8 bases between. This CDR3 region has 12 residues. Per the germline V gene, CDR1 is LNHDA and CDR2 is SQIVND (reference sequence). CDR3 residues: CASSMLGNEQYF. The CDR3 DNA reads as TGTGCCAGTAGTATGTTGGGAAACGAGCAGTACTTC.

V usage is TRBV4-1 and J usage is TRBJ2-3; 10 bases align to TRBD1. Germline lookup yields CDR1 MGHRA and CDR2 YSYEKL. The length of the CDR3 is 14 residues. The trim removed 3 bases at V and 4 bases at J, leaving 1 base unmatched. The CDR3 DNA reads as TGCGCCAGCAGCCACGGGACAGGGGCAGATACGCAGTATTTT. As protein: CASSHGTGADTQYF.

This chain uses TRBV10-3 with TRBJ2-7; D gene unclear. The CDR3 contains 14 residues. CDR1 and CDR2 (germline): ENHRY, SYGVKD. V was trimmed by 2 bases and J by 3 bases, leaving 11 bases between them. The CDR3, as DNA: TGTGCCATCAGTGAGGTGGGCAGGAACTACGAGCAGTACTTC. This sequence encodes CAISEVGRNYEQYF.

The rearrangement uses TRBV6-1 and TRBJ2-7; a possible D gene is TRBD1 (6 bases). Germline V gene data show CDR1 as MNHNS and CDR2 as SASEGT. The CDR3 is 14 residues long. The V end lost 6 bases, the J end lost 7 bases, and 19 bases lay between the germline ends. Here the CDR3 DNA reads TGTGCCAGCAGAGAAATACAGGGATCTAGGGAGCAGTACTTC. Translation gives CASREIQGSREQYF.

The rearrangement joins TRBV6-5 to TRBJ1-1; unclear D gene. V was trimmed by 8 bases and J by 4 bases, leaving 14 bases between them. CDR3 length equals 13 residues. Per germline, CDR1 MNHEY and CDR2 SVGAGI. The CDR3 DNA reads as TGTGCCAGCTATAAGTTCGTGGGCACTGAAGCTTTCTTT. This translates into CASYKFVGTEAFF.

Concerning this clone itself: The sample carries other DNA sequences with the same CDR3. The chain joins TRBV27 to TRBJ2-5; D perhaps matches TRBD2 (5 bases). Germline values: CDR1 MNHEY, CDR2 SMNVEV (reference sequence). This CDR3 contains 13 residues. V was shortened by 2 bases and J by 4 bases, with 8 bases between the two germline ends. Here the CDR3 reads CASSLTSGETQYF. The CDR3 coding sequence is TGTGCCAGCAGTTTAACAAGCGGAGAGACCCAGTACTTC.

As concerns this clone: The same CDR3 is also encoded by other DNA sequences in this sample. This chain links TRBV6-1 with TRBJ2-1; D uncertain. The V and J ends lost 2 bases and 4 bases respectively, with 3 bases between them. Germline V lookup: CDR1 MNHNS, CDR2 SASEGT. The length of the CDR3 is 12 residues. The CDR3 protein is CASSEFYNEQFF. The CDR3 bases are TGTGCCAGCAGTGAATTTTACAATGAGCAGTTCTTC.

The chain links TRBV13 to TRBJ2-5; D gene uncertain. The V gene lost 1 base and the J gene lost 1 base, with 7 bases spanning the gap. This CDR3 is built from 14 residues. Germline assignment: CDR1 PRHDT and CDR2 FYEKMQ (reference sequence). The chain's CDR3 is CASSLEDTQETQYF. CDR3 nucleotides: TGTGCCAGCAGCTTAGAAGACACCCAAGAGACCCAGTACTTC.

This chain links TRBV10-2 with TRBJ1-1; D is unresolved. CDR1 is WSHSY and CDR2 is SAAADI in the germline V gene. Trimming cost V 6 bases and J 4 bases, with 15 bases left between them. The CDR3 sequence is 14 residues long. CDR3 region: CASREGRLSTEAFF. The CDR3 DNA follows: TGCGCCAGCAGAGAAGGCAGGTTAAGCACTGAAGCTTTCTTT.

The genes are TRBV4-1 and TRBJ2-3, with TRBD2 as a possible D gene (6 bases). Per germline, CDR1 MGHRA and CDR2 YSYEKL. The CDR3 runs 15 residues. Trimming removed 1 base from V and 6 bases from J, with 14 bases in between. CDR3: CASSQGDSISDTQYF. The CDR3 nucleotides read TGCGCCAGCAGCCAAGGGGACTCTATTTCCGATACGCAGTATTTT.

The rearrangement uses TRBV5-6 and TRBJ1-2; D is unresolved. V was cut by 0 bases and J by 2 bases, with 5 bases left in between. CDR3 size: 13 residues. CDR1 and CDR2 (germline): SGHDT, YYEEEE. The DNA for the CDR3 is TGTGCCAGCAGCTTGGAACAGAACTATGGCTACACCTTC. Translation gives CASSLEQNYGYTF.

This rearrangement joins TRBV6-1 to TRBJ1-6; D is possibly TRBD1 (6 bases). The CDR3 covers 15 residues. The germline V gene has CDR1 MNHNS and CDR2 SASEGT. V lost 3 bases and J lost 14, with 20 bases in between. The CDR3 loop is CASSEDSLTWVALHF. CDR3 DNA sequence: TGTGCCAGCAGTGAGGACAGCCTAACTTGGGTGGCCCTCCACTTT.

The chain joins TRBV4-1 to TRBJ2-1; possibly TRBD2 for D (7 bases). Germline V gives CDR1 MGHRA, CDR2 YSYEKL. V was shortened by 0 bases and J by 8 bases, with 17 bases between the two germline ends. The CDR3 spans 16 residues. The CDR3 DNA reads TGCGCCAGCAGCCAAGATCCTGGCAGGGGAGGGGATGAGCAGTTCTTC. This translates into CASSQDPGRGGDEQFF.

The chain recombines TRBV5-1 with TRBJ2-5; TRBD1 matches at 9 bases. The end of the DNA is better explained by TRBJ2-7, so the J call may be wrong. The germline gives CDR1 SGHRS, CDR2 YFSETQ. This CDR3 region has 15 residues. The CDR3 coding sequence is TGCGCCAGCAGCGAAGGGACAGGGCACTCCTACGAGCAGTACTTC. This translates into CASSEGTGHSYEQYF.

The gene calls are TRBV7-9 and TRBJ2-7; 8 nucleotides match TRBD1. CDR3 length equals 14 residues. CDR1 is SEHNR and CDR2 is FQNEAQ in the germline V gene (reference sequence). With V trimmed by 3 bases and J by 2 bases, 3 bases remained unmatched. As DNA, the CDR3 is TGTGCCAGCAGCTTTCGGGACAGGACCTACGAGCAGTACTTC. Translation gives CASSFRDRTYEQYF.